Shown below are 20 T cell receptor beta chains from a single sample sequenced in a study of post-analysis software for immune sequencing data. Findings and caveats of the study: The study found TRBV5-6, TRBV5-1 and TRBV20-1 among four to six TRBV segments more frequent in patients than controls.

These receptors' targets are unknown. Unique molecular identifiers were carried by the TCR beta cDNA libraries. Each CDR3 protein is one row after TCRdb ran MiXCR on the PCR reads. Of approximately 770,000 distinct CDR3 sequences in the sample, 40% to 55% were seen once. Sample: blood. The receptors shown here come from a girl between 5 and 17 years old with multiple sclerosis.

This clonotype was seen only a few times. The chain uses TRBV9 and TRBJ2-1; 9 positions match TRBD2. This CDR3 region has 14 residues. The J segment lost 12 bases and the V segment lost 0 bases, leaving 7 bases of the junction unmatched. Germline CDR1 is SGDLS and CDR2 is YYNGEE. The CDR3 bases are TGTGCCAGCAGCGTAGTTAGCGGGAGCGGGGGGCAGTTCTTC. It specifies CASSVVSGSGGQFF.

The chain uses TRBV5-1 and TRBJ2-7; TRBD1 might be the D (6 bases). The last part of the DNA fits TRBJ2-5 better; the J call may be wrong. This CDR3 has 15 residues. Germline CDR1 is SGHRS and CDR2 is YFSETQ. CDR3 region: CASSLDGQGLETQYF. The CDR3 bases are TGCGCCAGCAGCTTGGACGGGCAGGGGTTAGAGACCCAGTACTTC.

This clonotype occurred once. The chain couples TRBV5-6 to TRBJ2-7; a weak D match, TRBD1 (6 bases). Germline values: CDR1 SGHDT, CDR2 YYEEEE. Trimming stripped 5 bases from V and 5 bases from J, with 14 bases between. The CDR3 totals 13 residues. The chain's CDR3 is CASSLQGIDEQYF. The CDR3 DNA reads as TGTGCCAGCAGTCTGCAGGGGATCGACGAGCAGTACTTC.

This clonotype occurred a few times. The chain is built from TRBV7-9 and TRBJ2-6, with D perhaps being TRBD1 or TRBD2 (5 bases each). The CDR3 consists of 17 residues. CDR1 SEHNR and CDR2 FQNEAQ come from the germline V gene (reference sequence). The V end lost 4 bases, the J end lost 4 bases, and 17 bases lay between the germline ends. CDR3 in amino acids: CASSSQGVLVGANVLTF. The DNA of the CDR3 is TGTGCCAGCAGCTCTCAGGGAGTACTTGTGGGGGCCAACGTCCTGACTTTC.

V and J are TRBV7-9 and TRBJ1-5; no clear D gene. The CDR3 has 15 residues. Germline V gene data show CDR1 as SEHNR and CDR2 as FQNEAQ (reference sequence). V lost 5 bases and J lost 2, with 13 bases in between. DNA of the CDR3: TGTGCCAGCAGCCCTCGGGGTAGCGGCAATCAGCCCCAGCATTTT. Its protein is CASSPRGSGNQPQHF.

In this sample, this clonotype turned up a few times. The V call is TRBV6-6, the J call TRBJ2-7; the match to TRBD1 covers 7 bases. Per the germline V gene, CDR1 is MNHNY and CDR2 is SVGAGI (reference sequence). The J segment lost 4 bases and the V segment lost 7 bases, leaving 7 bases of the junction unmatched. The CDR3 has 13 amino acids. This CDR3 reads CASMGRTGYEQYF. The CDR3 DNA reads as TGTGCCAGCATGGGGCGGACAGGTTACGAGCAGTACTTC.

The chain is built from TRBV4-2 and TRBJ2-6; 12 bases line up with TRBD1. Germline V lookup: CDR1 LGHNA, CDR2 YNFKEQ. V was clipped by 1 base and J by 4 bases; unmatched bases: 8. The CDR3 consists of 19 residues. For the CDR3, the DNA is TGTGCCAGCAGCCAAGGTGCGGGACAGGGGGCGAAAGGGGCCAACGTCCTGACTTTC. It codes for CASSQGAGQGAKGANVLTF.

The chain has TRBV28 and TRBJ1-2; D gene ambiguous. CDR3 length: 13 residues. Trimming removed 7 bases from V and 5 bases from J, with 14 bases in between. Germline lookup yields CDR1 MDHEN and CDR2 SYDVKM. Written as DNA, the CDR3 is TGTGCCAGCACGCCGGAAACGACTTATGGCTACACCTTC. It yields the protein CASTPETTYGYTF.

This chain connects TRBV29-1 to TRBJ2-1; D may be TRBD2 (6 bases). V was trimmed by 5 bases and J by 4 bases, leaving 12 bases between them. The CDR3 totals 13 residues. Per germline, CDR1 SQVTM and CDR2 ANQGSEA. CDR3 nucleotide sequence: TGCAGCGTTCGAGCGGGTGGTTACAATGAGCAGTTCTTC. Translating gives CSVRAGGYNEQFF.

The chain uses TRBV7-2 and TRBJ1-5, with no clear D. The length of the CDR3 is 13 residues. The V end was cut by 4 bases, the J end by 13 bases, with 17 bases between. Germline CDR1 is SGHTA and CDR2 is FQGNSA. The CDR3 region has the DNA TGTGCCAGCAGCTCTGGCCCAATCTCGGCACAGCATTTT. Protein product: CASSSGPISAQHF.

This clonotype turned up a few times. This chain uses TRBV20-1 with TRBJ2-7; no definite D call. Trimming left V 6 bases short and J 1 base short, with 10 bases between. Germline lookup yields CDR1 DFQATT and CDR2 SNEGSKA (reference sequence). The length of the CDR3 is 12 residues. This CDR3 reads CSADAKSYEQYF. The CDR3 region has the DNA TGCAGTGCCGACGCGAAGTCCTACGAGCAGTACTTC.

CDR3 region: CSARDWAVDKDGYTF. CDR3 nucleotides: TGCAGTGCTAGAGATTGGGCAGTGGACAAGGATGGCTACACCTTC. The chain carries TRBV20-1 and TRBJ1-2; a weak D match, TRBD1 (5 bases). The V end was cut by 0 bases, the J end by 6 bases, with 17 bases between. CDR1 is DFQATT and CDR2 is SNEGSKA in the germline V gene (reference sequence). The CDR3 totals 15 residues.

This clonotype was found a few times. The chain has TRBV9 and TRBJ1-1, with D possibly matching TRBD1 (5 bases). The germline gives CDR1 SGDLS, CDR2 YYNGEE. The V end lost 0 bases, the J end lost 0 bases, and 15 bases lay between the germline ends. CDR3 length: 17 residues. CDR3 coding DNA: TGTGCCAGCAGCGTAGCTACGGGGGGAGGGATGAACACTGAAGCTTTCTTT. Amino acids: CASSVATGGGMNTEAFF.

Here the CDR3 DNA reads TGTGCCAGCAGCCCAAGAAACCGCTACGAGCAGTACTTC. Its translation is CASSPRNRYEQYF. The V gene is TRBV11-1, the J gene TRBJ2-7; D not resolved. Per the germline V gene, CDR1 is SGHAT and CDR2 is FQDESV (reference sequence). This CDR3 is 13 amino acids long. V was clipped by 5 bases and J by 3 bases, with 11 bases between them.

The V gene is TRBV19, the J gene TRBJ1-1; possibly TRBD1 for D (5 bases). Trimming shortened V by 8 bases and J by 5 bases, and 15 bases separated the two germline ends. Germline V gives CDR1 LNHDA, CDR2 SQIVND (reference sequence). This CDR3 spans 13 amino acids. DNA for the CDR3: TGTGCCAGTCGTGAGGGGCGGGAGACTGAAGCTTTCTTT. This sequence encodes CASREGRETEAFF.

This clonotype was counted a few times. This chain uses TRBV6-5 with TRBJ1-2; D might be TRBD1 (5 bases). The CDR3 spans 16 residues. V lost 0 bases and J 2 bases, leaving 13 bases between the germline ends. The germline V gene has CDR1 MNHEY and CDR2 SVGAGI. CDR3 region: CASSYSSGEANYGYTF. The DNA for the CDR3 is TGTGCCAGCAGTTACTCGTCGGGGGAGGCGAACTATGGCTACACCTTC.

This sequence joins TRBV7-9 and TRBJ2-2; D gene uncertain. The CDR3 sequence is 14 residues long. Trimming took off 6 bases at V and 3 bases at J, with 11 bases between the two ends. Germline-derived CDR1 and CDR2 are SEHNR and FQNEAQ (reference sequence). The CDR3 region is CASRFTVDTGELFF. CDR3 in DNA: TGTGCCAGCAGGTTTACAGTGGACACCGGGGAGCTGTTTTTT.

A remark on this clonotype: At one of its ends the junction is not consistent with the germline gene, which may arise from a read error. The rearrangement joins TRBV18 to TRBJ2-5; 15 bases fit TRBD2. This CDR3 is 16 amino acids long. CDR1 is KGHSH, CDR2 LQKENI, per germline. The CDR3 DNA follows: TGTGCCGGCTCACCGTGGACTAGCGGGAGGGAAGAGACCCAGTACTTC. Its protein product is CAGSPWTSGREETQYF.

The table lists this clonotype with a count of one. The chain employs TRBV29-1 and TRBJ2-7, with 12 bases lining up with TRBD2. V was pared by 1 base and J by 7 bases, with 5 bases of the junction left unmatched. Germline-derived CDR1 and CDR2 are SQVTM and ANQGSEA. CDR3 length: 14 residues. CDR3 region: CSVEGTSGNWEQYF. CDR3 nucleotide sequence: TGCAGCGTTGAAGGGACTAGCGGGAATTGGGAGCAGTACTTC.

This clonotype was recorded once. The chain joins TRBV30 to TRBJ2-1; 10 bases agree with TRBD2. Germline CDR1 and CDR2: GTSNPN and SVGIG (reference sequence). V trimming: 3 bases; J trimming: 5 bases; junction bases outside the gene matches: 1. The CDR3 length is 13 residues. The CDR3: CAWRSGRDNEQFF. For the CDR3, the DNA is TGTGCCTGGAGGAGCGGGAGGGACAATGAGCAGTTCTTC.